One sample yielded the 25 T cell receptor beta chains listed below, sequenced in a study of blood T cell dynamics during melanoma immunotherapy. The time point denotes: pre-treatment baseline. Sequencing was performed with immunoSEQ multiplex PCR; in TCRdb, only in-frame clones are kept and a portion is missing. The table shows 10,000 to 15,000 clones, with approximately 86% occurring only once. Sample: blood, taken from a patient treated with checkpoint blockade. The receptors were gathered from a human donor with melanoma.

The gene calls are TRBV18 and TRBJ2-1; 9 bases match TRBD2. This CDR3 spans 15 amino acids. The V segment lost 2 bases and the J segment 8 bases; nucleotides outside the gene matches: 7. Germline V gene sequence: CDR1 KGHSH, CDR2 LQKENI. The CDR3 region has the DNA TGTGCCAGCTCACCAGCGGGAGGGACGTGGGATGAGCAGTTCTTC. Protein: CASSPAGGTWDEQFF.

CDR3 residues: CASSATWNTEAFF. In DNA, the CDR3 is TGTGCCAGCAGTGCCACGTGGAACACTGAAGCTTTCTTT. The V gene is TRBV6-1, the J gene TRBJ1-1; unclear D gene. This CDR3 region has 13 residues. Trimming shortened V by 4 bases and J by 1 base, and 7 bases separated the two germline ends. CDR1 is MNHNS and CDR2 is SASEGT in the germline V gene.

This rearrangement joins TRBV11-2 to TRBJ2-7, with D uncertain. Looked up from germline, CDR1 is SGHAT and CDR2 is FQNNGV. The V end lost 1 base, the J end lost 2 bases, and 9 bases lay between the germline ends. This CDR3 is 14 amino acids long. In nucleotides, the CDR3 is TGTGCCAGCAGCTTAGTCGCGGCCGCCTACGAGCAGTACTTC. It is translated as CASSLVAAAYEQYF.

The chain couples TRBV15 to TRBJ2-1; D is perhaps TRBD1 (6 bases). Germline CDR1 and CDR2: LNHNV and YYDKDF (reference sequence). The CDR3 has 15 amino acids. The ends were cut back, 0 bases at V and 5 bases at J, with 11 bases in the middle. CDR3 amino acids: CATSRDVGTNNEQFF. As DNA, the CDR3 is TGTGCCACCAGCAGAGATGTGGGGACAAACAATGAGCAGTTCTTC. Variable domain in full (rest from reference TRBV15 and TRBJ2-1): DAMVIQNPRYQVTQFGKPVTLSCSQTLNHNVMYWYQQKSSQAPKLLFHYYDKDFNNEADTPDNFQSRRPNTSFCFLDIRSPGLGDTAMYLCATSRDVGTNNEQFFGPGTRLTVL.

The chain combines TRBV18 with TRBJ2-1; 8 bases line up with TRBD2. This CDR3 spans 16 amino acids. CDR1 and CDR2 (germline): KGHSH, LQKENI. Trimming at V came to 4 bases and at J to 9 bases, leaving 14 bases not matched to a gene. CDR3 DNA: TGTGCCAGCTCACGCAACTCGGCTAGCGGGCTGAGTGAGCAGTTCTTC. This codes for CASSRNSASGLSEQFF.

The table lists this clone with a few counts. V and J are TRBV7-9 and TRBJ1-6, with 7 bases matching TRBD1. Germline trimming cut 5 bases from V and 9 bases from J; bases unmatched to any gene: 10. This CDR3 has 15 residues. Germline CDR1 SEHNR, CDR2 FQNEAQ (reference sequence). The CDR3, as DNA: TGTGCCAGCAGCCCTTTTGCAGGGGGAGGTTCACCCCTCCACTTT. Encoded protein: CASSPFAGGGSPLHF.

The V call is TRBV6-1, the J call TRBJ1-1; no clear D gene. Trimming left V 6 bases short and J 2 bases short, with 7 bases between. Germline V CDR1 and CDR2: MNHNS, SASEGT. The CDR3 has 12 residues. The CDR3 bases are TGTGCCAGCAGGCCTTATAACACTGAAGCTTTCTTT. Translated, it gives CASRPYNTEAFF.

The rearrangement links TRBV7-8 to TRBJ1-1; 7 bases align to TRBD1. CDR3 length equals 13 residues. Germline loops: CDR1 SGHVS, CDR2 FQNEAQ. V was clipped by 5 bases and J by 4 bases; unmatched bases: 4. The CDR3 region has the DNA TGTGCCAGCAGCGCGAACAGGGGCACTGAAGCTTTCTTT. Translating it yields CASSANRGTEAFF.

CDR3 amino acids: CASRPDRGGYGYTF. The CDR3 region has the DNA TGTGCCAGCAGGCCCGACAGGGGCGGCTATGGCTACACCTTC. This chain uses TRBV6-6 with TRBJ1-2, with 8 bases fitting TRBD1. Germline V gene data show CDR1 as MNHNY and CDR2 as SVGAGI (reference sequence). V lost 6 bases and J lost 4; bases outside the gene matches: 7. This CDR3 contains 14 residues.

The chain has TRBV7-9 and TRBJ2-6, with D hard to call. V was clipped by 5 bases and J by 5 bases, with 22 bases between them. The CDR3 totals 18 residues. CDR1 is SEHNR, CDR2 FQNEAQ, per germline (reference sequence). The CDR3 DNA is TGTGCCAGCAGCGCTGGTCTATACCAGACAAGTCGGGCCAACGTCCTGACTTTC. Translating it yields CASSAGLYQTSRANVLTF. Together with reference TRBV7-9 and TRBJ2-6, the CDR3 gives the full variable domain: DTGVSQNPRHKITKRGQNVTFRCDPISEHNRLYWYRQTLGQGPEFLTYFQNEAQLEKSRLLSDRFSAERPKGSFSTLEIQRTEQGDSAMYLCASSAGLYQTSRANVLTFGAGSRLTVL.

In its sample, this clone was seen a few times. The chain combines TRBV11-2 with TRBJ2-2; tentative D call: TRBD1 (6 bases). The CDR3 loop spans 16 amino acids. CDR1 and CDR2 from the germline V gene are SGHAT and FQNNGV. Trimming shortened V by 1 base and J by 5 bases, and 14 bases separated the two germline ends. In nucleotides, the CDR3 is TGTGCCAGCAGCTTAGGGCAGGGGTCCCCGACCGGGGAGCTGTTTTTT. Its protein is CASSLGQGSPTGELFF.

The chain combines TRBV20-1 with TRBJ1-4; perhaps TRBD1 as D (5 bases). There are 11 residues in the CDR3. The germline CDR1 and CDR2 sequences are DFQATT and SNEGSKA (reference sequence). The germline V and J ends were trimmed by 5 bases and 7 bases, with 8 bases remaining between them. The CDR3 region has the DNA TGCAGTGCTTTAAGGGGTGAAAAACTGTTTTTT. Protein sequence: CSALRGEKLFF.

This chain connects TRBV2 to TRBJ1-4; TRBD1 matches 8 bases. Germline trimming cut 6 bases from V and 0 bases from J; bases unmatched to any gene: 15. CDR3 length equals 19 residues. Germline V gene sequence: CDR1 SNHLY, CDR2 FYNNEI. Here the CDR3 DNA reads TGTGCCAGCAGGGCTGGACAGGGAAGTATGGGAGCAACTAATGAAAAACTGTTTTTT. This translates into CASRAGQGSMGATNEKLFF.

In nucleotides, the CDR3 is TGTGCTAGTGGACCAGACTGGGTGGACACCGGGGAGCTGTTTTTT. Its protein is CASGPDWVDTGELFF. The gene calls are TRBV12-5 and TRBJ2-2; D gene ambiguous. Trimming shortened V by 6 bases and J by 3 bases, and 14 bases separated the two germline ends. The CDR3 has 15 amino acids. From germline, CDR1 is LGHNT and CDR2 FRNRAP.

This clone was counted a few times. The chain recombines TRBV10-3 with TRBJ2-1; a possible D gene is TRBD1 (5 bases). The germline V gene encodes CDR1 ENHRY and CDR2 SYGVKD. The CDR3 covers 12 residues. The V gene lost 11 bases and the J gene lost 5 bases, with 13 bases spanning the gap. CDR3: CAVRGQNNEQFF. CDR3 nucleotide sequence: TGTGCCGTCCGCGGACAAAACAATGAGCAGTTCTTC.

This clone was counted once. J is TRBJ2-7 and V is TRBV7-8; TRBD1 matches 9 bases. The CDR3 sequence is 14 residues long. The V segment lost 5 bases and the J segment 7 bases; nucleotides outside the gene matches: 9. Looked up from germline, CDR1 is SGHVS and CDR2 is FQNEAQ. CDR3 in DNA: TGTGCCAGCAGCATTAACAGGGGGCTTGGGGAGCAGTACTTC. It specifies CASSINRGLGEQYF.

This chain joins TRBV9 and TRBJ2-1; 9 bases match TRBD1. The V and J ends lost 3 bases and 5 bases, in that order; junction bases with no gene match: 12. The CDR3 sequence is 17 residues long. Germline CDR1 reads SGDLS; CDR2 reads YYNGEE. In nucleotides, the CDR3 is TGTGCCAGCAGCGCCCCAACTCGGGACAGGGCTAACAATGAGCAGTTCTTC. It codes for CASSAPTRDRANNEQFF. The full variable domain, completed using reference TRBV9 and TRBJ2-1, is DSGVTQTPKHLITATGQRVTLRCSPRSGDLSVYWYQQSLDQGLQFLIQYYNGEERAKGNILERFSAQQFPDLHSELNLSSLELGDSALYFCASSAPTRDRANNEQFFGPGTRLTVL.

The chain couples TRBV5-6 to TRBJ1-6, with D perhaps matching TRBD1 (6 bases). The CDR3 covers 14 residues. CDR1 is SGHDT, CDR2 YYEEEE, per germline. The germline V and J ends were trimmed by 5 bases and 10 bases, with 16 bases remaining between them. CDR3 bases: TGTGCCAGCAGTTCATACAGGGAGGGCTCACCCCTCCACTTT. It encodes CASSSYREGSPLHF. Supplemented by reference TRBV5-6 and TRBJ1-6, the full variable domain reads DAGVTQSPTHLIKTRGQQVTLRCSPKSGHDTVSWYQQALGQGPQFIFQYYEEEERQRGNFPDRFSGHQFPNYSSELNVNALLLGDSALYLCASSSYREGSPLHFGNGTRLTVT.

The gene calls are TRBV29-1 and TRBJ2-1; D remains unclear. V was trimmed by 3 bases and J by 8 bases, leaving 11 bases between them. The CDR3 consists of 12 residues. The V gene's germline CDR1 is SQVTM and CDR2 ANQGSEA. The CDR3 here is CSVDLQADEQFF. The DNA of the CDR3 is TGCAGCGTTGACCTGCAGGCCGATGAGCAGTTCTTC.

The chain has TRBV18 and TRBJ2-2, with no clear D. Germline lookup yields CDR1 KGHSH and CDR2 LQKENI. The CDR3 contains 15 residues. V was trimmed by 3 bases and J by 2 bases, leaving 10 bases between them. The CDR3 is CASSPNSANTGELFF. DNA of the CDR3: TGTGCCAGCTCACCTAACAGCGCAAACACCGGGGAGCTGTTTTTT.

The chain combines TRBV10-3 with TRBJ1-1; D perhaps matches TRBD1 (5 bases). The CDR3 length is 14 residues. CDR1 and CDR2 from the germline V gene are ENHRY and SYGVKD. V was pared by 6 bases and J by 0 bases, with 11 bases between. The CDR3 loop is CAIRGDRLNTEAFF. The CDR3 DNA follows: TGTGCCATCAGGGGGGACCGTTTGAACACTGAAGCTTTCTTT.

The gene calls are TRBV19 and TRBJ1-5; no reliable D call. CDR1 LNHDA and CDR2 SQIVND come from the germline V gene (reference sequence). This CDR3 spans 13 amino acids. V was pared by 4 bases and J by 4 bases, with 8 bases between. The CDR3 sequence: CASSKGQNQPQHF. The CDR3 DNA sequence: TGTGCCAGTAGTAAGGGCCAAAATCAGCCCCAGCATTTT.

The genes are TRBV10-3 and TRBJ2-3; tentatively, D is TRBD2 (5 bases). The germline gives CDR1 ENHRY, CDR2 SYGVKD. V gave up 1 base and J gave up 6 bases, with 8 bases separating them. This CDR3 has 13 residues. CDR3 protein: CAISEFWEDTQYF. In DNA, the CDR3 is TGTGCCATCAGTGAGTTCTGGGAGGATACGCAGTATTTT.

This chain links TRBV4-1 with TRBJ1-2; D gene ambiguous. Germline CDR1 and CDR2: MGHRA and YSYEKL. Trimming shortened V by 4 bases and J by 0 bases, and 12 bases separated the two germline ends. The CDR3 has 15 residues. The CDR3 bases are TGCGCCAGCAGCCCTTCGGCGGCCGCTAACTATGGCTACACCTTC. It encodes CASSPSAAANYGYTF.

This chain connects TRBV19 to TRBJ1-5, with D hard to call. Between the trimmed V and J ends, which lost 7 bases and 0 bases, there was a span of 10 bases. CDR1 LNHDA and CDR2 SQIVND come from the germline V gene (reference sequence). The CDR3 contains 14 residues. The CDR3 DNA follows: TGTGCCAGTAACCGGCAGATTAGCAATCAGCCCCAGCATTTT. Protein product: CASNRQISNQPQHF.